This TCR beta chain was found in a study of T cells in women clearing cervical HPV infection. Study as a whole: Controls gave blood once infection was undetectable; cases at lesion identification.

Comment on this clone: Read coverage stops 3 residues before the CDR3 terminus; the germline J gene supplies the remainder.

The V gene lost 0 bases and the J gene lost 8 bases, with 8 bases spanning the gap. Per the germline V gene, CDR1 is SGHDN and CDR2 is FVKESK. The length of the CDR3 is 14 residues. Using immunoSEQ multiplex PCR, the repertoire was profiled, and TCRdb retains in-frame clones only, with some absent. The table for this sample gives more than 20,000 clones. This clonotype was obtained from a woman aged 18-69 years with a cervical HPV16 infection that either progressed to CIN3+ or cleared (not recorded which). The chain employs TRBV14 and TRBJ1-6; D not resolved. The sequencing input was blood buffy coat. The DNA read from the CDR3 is TGTGCCAGCAGCCAAGATCTTGTAGATTCACCC. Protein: CASSQDLVDSP. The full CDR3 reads CASSQDLVDSPLHF.